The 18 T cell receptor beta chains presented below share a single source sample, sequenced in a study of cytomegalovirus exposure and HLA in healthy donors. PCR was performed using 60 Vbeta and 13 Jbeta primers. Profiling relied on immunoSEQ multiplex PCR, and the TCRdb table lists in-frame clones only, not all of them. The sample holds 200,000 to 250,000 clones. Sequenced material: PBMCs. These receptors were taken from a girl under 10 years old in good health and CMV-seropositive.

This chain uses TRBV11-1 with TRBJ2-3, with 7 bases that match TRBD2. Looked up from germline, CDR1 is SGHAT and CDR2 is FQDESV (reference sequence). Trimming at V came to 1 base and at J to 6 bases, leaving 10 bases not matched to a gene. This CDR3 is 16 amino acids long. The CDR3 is CASSLGTRGRMDTQYF. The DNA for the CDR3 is TGTGCCAGCAGCTTAGGGACTCGCGGGAGAATGGATACGCAGTATTTT.

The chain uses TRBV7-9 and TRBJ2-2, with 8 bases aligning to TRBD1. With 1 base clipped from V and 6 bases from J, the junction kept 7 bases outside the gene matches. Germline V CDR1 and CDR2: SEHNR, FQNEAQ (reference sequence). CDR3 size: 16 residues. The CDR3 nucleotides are TGTGCCAGCAGCTTAGTAGGGACAGGCTTCGCCGGGGAGCTGTTTTTT. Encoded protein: CASSLVGTGFAGELFF.

CDR3 sequence (DNA): TGTGCCAGCAGACCGACAGGGGAACGGCCCCAGCATTTT. Amino acids: CASRPTGERPQHF. The rearrangement uses TRBV6-5 and TRBJ1-5; 8 positions agree with TRBD1. The CDR3 loop spans 13 amino acids. The trim removed 6 bases at V and 9 bases at J, leaving 7 bases unmatched. The V gene's germline CDR1 is MNHEY and CDR2 SVGAGI.

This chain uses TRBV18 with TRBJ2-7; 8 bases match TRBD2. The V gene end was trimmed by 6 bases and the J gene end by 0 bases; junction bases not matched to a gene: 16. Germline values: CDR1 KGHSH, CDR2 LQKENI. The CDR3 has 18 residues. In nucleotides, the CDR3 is TGTGCCAGCTCCCCTCGGGGACTAGAGGGCATAAGCTCCTACGAGCAGTACTTC. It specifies CASSPRGLEGISSYEQYF.

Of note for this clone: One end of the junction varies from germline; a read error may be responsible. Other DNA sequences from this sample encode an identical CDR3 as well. As DNA, the CDR3 is TGTGCCAGCAGCTTAGGAAGGGGGAATTGGTTGAATGGCTACACTTTC. This translates into CASSLGRGNWLNGYTF. The chain is built from TRBV13 and TRBJ1-2; D is perhaps TRBD1 (6 bases). Germline loops: CDR1 PRHDT, CDR2 FYEKMQ (reference sequence). The CDR3 runs 16 residues.

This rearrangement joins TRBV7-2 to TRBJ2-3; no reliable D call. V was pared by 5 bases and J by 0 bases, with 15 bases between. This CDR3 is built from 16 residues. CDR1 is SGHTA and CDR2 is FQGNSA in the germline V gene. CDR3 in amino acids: CASSQPALTSTDTQYF. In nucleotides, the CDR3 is TGTGCCAGCAGCCAACCGGCTTTGACTAGCACAGATACGCAGTATTTT. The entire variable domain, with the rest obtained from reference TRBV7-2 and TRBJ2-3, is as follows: GAGVSQSPSNKVTEKGKDVELRCDPISGHTALYWYRQSLGQGLEFLIYFQGNSAPDKSGLPSDRFSAERTGGSVSTLTIQRTQQEDSAVYLCASSQPALTSTDTQYFGPGTRLTVL.

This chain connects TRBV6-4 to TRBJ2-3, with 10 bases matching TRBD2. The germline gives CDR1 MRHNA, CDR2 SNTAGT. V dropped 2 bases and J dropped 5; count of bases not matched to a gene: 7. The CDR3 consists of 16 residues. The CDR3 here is CASSDQSGRAVDTQYF. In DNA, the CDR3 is TGTGCCAGCAGTGACCAAAGCGGGAGGGCCGTAGATACGCAGTATTTT.

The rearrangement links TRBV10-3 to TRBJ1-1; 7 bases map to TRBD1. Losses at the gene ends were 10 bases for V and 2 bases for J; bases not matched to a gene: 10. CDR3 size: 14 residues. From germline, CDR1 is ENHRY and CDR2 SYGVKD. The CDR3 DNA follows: TGTGCCACCCGGTTGGGACAGAAAAACACTGAAGCTTTCTTT. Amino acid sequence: CATRLGQKNTEAFF.

In DNA, the CDR3 is TGTGCCAGCAGACAAAATTCACCCCTCCACTTT. Translation gives CASRQNSPLHF. The chain links TRBV7-2 to TRBJ1-6; the D is unclear. The germline gives CDR1 SGHTA, CDR2 FQGNSA. Deletions cut 6 bases from V and 7 bases from J, with 4 bases between. This CDR3 has 11 residues.

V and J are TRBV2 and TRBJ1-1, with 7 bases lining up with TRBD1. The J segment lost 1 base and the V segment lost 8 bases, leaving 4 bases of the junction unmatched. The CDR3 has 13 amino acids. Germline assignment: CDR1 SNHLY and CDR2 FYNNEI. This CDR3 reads CASRGTENTEAFF. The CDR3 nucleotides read TGTGCCAGCCGAGGGACAGAGAACACTGAAGCTTTCTTT.

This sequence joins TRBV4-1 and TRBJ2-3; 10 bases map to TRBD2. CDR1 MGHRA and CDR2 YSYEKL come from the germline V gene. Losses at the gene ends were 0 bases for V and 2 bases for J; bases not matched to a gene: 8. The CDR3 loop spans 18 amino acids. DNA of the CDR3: TGCGCCAGCAGCCAAGAGGGAACTAGCGGGATCCTCACAGATACGCAGTATTTT. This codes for CASSQEGTSGILTDTQYF.

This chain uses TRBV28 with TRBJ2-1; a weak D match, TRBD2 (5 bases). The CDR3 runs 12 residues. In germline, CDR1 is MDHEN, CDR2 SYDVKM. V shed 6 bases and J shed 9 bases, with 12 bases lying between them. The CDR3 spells CASRIQLGEQFF. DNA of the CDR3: TGTGCCAGCAGGATCCAACTAGGTGAGCAGTTCTTC.

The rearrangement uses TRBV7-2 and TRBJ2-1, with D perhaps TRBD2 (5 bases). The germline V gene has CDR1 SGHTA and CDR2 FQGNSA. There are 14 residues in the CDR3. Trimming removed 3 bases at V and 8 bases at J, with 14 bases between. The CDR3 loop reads CASSFRDSGYEQFF. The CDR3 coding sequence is TGTGCCAGCAGCTTCCGGGATAGTGGGTATGAGCAGTTCTTC.

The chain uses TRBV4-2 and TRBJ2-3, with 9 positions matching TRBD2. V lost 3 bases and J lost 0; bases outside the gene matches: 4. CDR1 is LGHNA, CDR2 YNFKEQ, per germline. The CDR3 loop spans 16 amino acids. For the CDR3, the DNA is TGTGCCAGCAGCCAGGAGCGGGAGGCTAGCACAGATACGCAGTATTTT. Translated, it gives CASSQEREASTDTQYF.

The CDR3 loop reads CASSYTANYGYTF. The CDR3 DNA reads as TGTGCCAGCAGTTATACAGCTAACTATGGCTACACCTTC. The chain uses TRBV6-5 and TRBJ1-2; unclear D gene. Germline loops: CDR1 MNHEY, CDR2 SVGAGI. Trimming took 3 bases from V and 0 from J, leaving 5 bases between them. This CDR3 has 13 residues.

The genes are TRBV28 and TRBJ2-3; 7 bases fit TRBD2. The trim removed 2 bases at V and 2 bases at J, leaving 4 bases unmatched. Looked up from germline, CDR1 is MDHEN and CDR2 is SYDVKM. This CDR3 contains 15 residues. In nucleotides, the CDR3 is TGTGCCAGCAGTTTAAGGCGGGAGATCACAGATACGCAGTATTTT. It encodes CASSLRREITDTQYF.

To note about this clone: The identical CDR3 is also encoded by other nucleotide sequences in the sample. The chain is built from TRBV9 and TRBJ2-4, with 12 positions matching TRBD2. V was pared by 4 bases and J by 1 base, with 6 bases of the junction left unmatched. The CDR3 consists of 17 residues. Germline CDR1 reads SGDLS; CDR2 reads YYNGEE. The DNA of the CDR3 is TGTGCCAGCAGCCCGCCAGGACTAGCGGGGGCCAAAAACATTCAGTACTTC. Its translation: CASSPPGLAGAKNIQYF.

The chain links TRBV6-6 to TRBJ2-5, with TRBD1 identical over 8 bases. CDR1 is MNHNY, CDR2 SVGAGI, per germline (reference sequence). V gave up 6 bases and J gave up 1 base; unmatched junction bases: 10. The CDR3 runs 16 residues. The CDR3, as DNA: TGTGCCAGCAGCCACCCCGGACAGGGAACCCAAGAGACCCAGTACTTC. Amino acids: CASSHPGQGTQETQYF.